This entry lists 24 T cell receptor beta chains sequenced from one sample in a study of cytomegalovirus exposure and HLA in healthy donors. 60 Vbeta and 13 Jbeta primers were used in PCR. Using immunoSEQ multiplex PCR, the repertoire was profiled, and TCRdb retains in-frame clones only, with some absent. The repertoire table contains fewer than 150,000 clones. The sample consisted of PBMCs. The receptor set was obtained from an older woman in good health and CMV-seronegative.

The gene calls are TRBV6-6 and TRBJ1-4; maybe TRBD1 (5 bases). Germline V gives CDR1 MNHNY, CDR2 SVGAGI (reference sequence). Trimming cost V 6 bases and J 8 bases, with 16 bases left between them. The CDR3 runs to 14 residues. CDR3 loop: CASSRDGSGEKLFF. The CDR3 nucleotides read TGTGCCAGCAGCCGGGACGGGAGTGGGGAAAAACTGTTTTTT.

The chain couples TRBV6-4 to TRBJ2-1, with D possibly matching TRBD2 (6 bases). Germline-derived CDR1 and CDR2 are MRHNA and SNTAGT. CDR3 length: 17 amino acids. Trimming took off 5 bases at V and 7 bases at J, with 24 bases between the two ends. The CDR3 sequence: CASSPLVGSSSGNEQFF. In DNA form, the CDR3 reads TGTGCCAGCAGTCCACTCGTCGGGAGCTCTTCAGGTAATGAGCAGTTCTTC.

This chain uses TRBV19 with TRBJ1-5; TRBD1 might be the D (6 bases). This CDR3 is 16 amino acids long. V lost 0 bases, J lost 6 bases, and 15 bases lay in between. Germline CDR1 LNHDA, CDR2 SQIVND (reference sequence). CDR3: CASSIDPYRAGQPQHF. CDR3 nucleotide sequence: TGTGCCAGTAGTATAGACCCGTACAGGGCTGGTCAGCCCCAGCATTTT. The full variable domain, its missing parts supplied by reference TRBV19 and TRBJ1-5, is DGGITQSPKYLFRKEGQNVTLSCEQNLNHDAMYWYRQDPGQGLRLIYYSQIVNDFQKGDIAEGYSVSREKKESFPLTVTSAQKNPTAFYLCASSIDPYRAGQPQHFGDGTRLSIL.

This chain links TRBV27 with TRBJ1-1, with 10 bases aligning to TRBD1. The J segment lost 4 bases and the V segment lost 6 bases, leaving 2 bases of the junction unmatched. The CDR3 contains 13 residues. Germline CDR1 is MNHEY and CDR2 is SMNVEV (reference sequence). CDR3 sequence reads: CASRDRGVTEAFF. As DNA, the CDR3 is TGTGCCAGCAGGGACAGGGGGGTCACTGAAGCTTTCTTT.

The chain carries TRBV28 and TRBJ2-2, with 8 nucleotides matching TRBD1. V shed 6 bases and J 1 base; nucleotides not matched to a gene: 10. The CDR3 totals 17 residues. Looked up from germline, CDR1 is MDHEN and CDR2 is SYDVKM. The CDR3 spells CASSPRTGRQNTGELFF. CDR3 DNA sequence: TGTGCCAGCAGCCCGAGGACAGGGAGGCAGAACACCGGGGAGCTGTTTTTT. Variable domain in full (rest from reference TRBV28 and TRBJ2-2): DVKVTQSSRYLVKRTGEKVFLECVQDMDHENMFWYRQDPGLGLRLIYFSYDVKMKEKGDIPEGYSVSREKKERFSLILESASTNQTSMYLCASSPRTGRQNTGELFFGEGSRLTVL.

V and J are TRBV6-6 and TRBJ2-7, with a tentative D call TRBD1 (6 bases). The CDR3 covers 14 residues. Germline V gene data show CDR1 as MNHNY and CDR2 as SVGAGI (reference sequence). V gave up 4 bases and J gave up 3 bases, with 13 bases separating them. CDR3 in DNA: TGTGCCAGCAGTTTGGACAGAACAATCTACGAGCAGTACTTC. Translation: CASSLDRTIYEQYF.

The chain is built from TRBV6-5 and TRBJ2-2, with TRBD1 identical over 9 bases. The CDR3 totals 12 residues. Germline CDR1 MNHEY, CDR2 SVGAGI. The V and J ends lost 5 bases and 13 bases, in that order; junction bases with no gene match: 5. CDR3 amino acids: CASSKQGARLFF. DNA of the CDR3: TGTGCCAGCAGTAAACAGGGGGCTCGGCTGTTTTTT.

This chain uses TRBV6-1 with TRBJ2-3; a possible D gene is TRBD2 (7 bases). Germline V gene lookup returns CDR1 MNHNS and CDR2 SASEGT. CDR3 length: 14 amino acids. CDR3 in DNA: TGTGCGGAGGGAGGGGGGGGCTGGGCCGATACGCAGTATTTT. Translated: CAEGGGGWADTQYF.

This sequence joins TRBV2 and TRBJ1-2; a possible D gene is TRBD1 (5 bases). V was shortened by 7 bases and J by 4 bases, with 16 bases between the two germline ends. Germline assignment: CDR1 SNHLY and CDR2 FYNNEI. The CDR3 length is 14 residues. The CDR3 nucleotides read TGTGCCAGCACAGATCCCGGGACTCCCTATGGCTACACCTTC. Encoded protein: CASTDPGTPYGYTF. Variable domain in full (rest from reference TRBV2 and TRBJ1-2): EPEVTQTPSHQVTQMGQEVILRCVPISNHLYFYWYRQILGQKVEFLVSFYNNEISEKSEIFDDQFSVERPDGSNFTLKIRSTKLEDSAMYFCASTDPGTPYGYTFGSGTRLTVV.

The chain couples TRBV5-1 to TRBJ2-7; 9 bases are a match to TRBD2. J lost 4 bases, V lost 1 base, and 6 bases had no gene match. In germline, CDR1 is SGHRS, CDR2 YFSETQ. The CDR3 loop spans 15 amino acids. In DNA form, the CDR3 reads TGCGCCAGCAGCTTGCAGGATAGCGGGAGTTACGAGCAGTACTTC. It codes for CASSLQDSGSYEQYF.

This chain links TRBV6-1 with TRBJ2-5; D is possibly TRBD2 (5 bases). The CDR3 sequence is 13 residues long. The germline CDR1 and CDR2 sequences are MNHNS and SASEGT. Trimming took off 1 base at V and 4 bases at J, with 7 bases between the two ends. The CDR3 loop reads CASSEVRGETQYF. CDR3 in DNA: TGTGCCAGCAGTGAAGTACGGGGAGAGACCCAGTACTTC.

The rearrangement joins TRBV7-3 to TRBJ1-2, with TRBD1 identical over 8 bases. The V segment lost 2 bases and the J segment 4 bases; nucleotides outside the gene matches: 12. The CDR3 has 17 amino acids. Germline CDR1 and CDR2: SGHTA and FQGTGA. The CDR3 sequence is CASSLRTGGNLPYGYTF. The CDR3, as DNA: TGTGCCAGCAGCTTACGAACAGGGGGTAACCTGCCCTATGGCTACACCTTC.

The gene calls are TRBV6-1 and TRBJ2-1; 8 bases fit TRBD1. CDR3 length: 18 amino acids. Germline V CDR1 and CDR2: MNHNS, SASEGT. Trimming at V came to 2 bases and at J to 5 bases, leaving 14 bases not matched to a gene. CDR3 sequence reads: CASSEPKAGGLRHNEQFF. The CDR3 DNA reads as TGTGCCAGCAGTGAACCAAAGGCAGGGGGCCTCCGTCACAATGAGCAGTTCTTC.

The V call is TRBV5-6, the J call TRBJ1-5, with 7 nucleotides matching TRBD1. V was clipped by 4 bases and J by 2 bases; unmatched bases: 6. In germline, CDR1 is SGHDT, CDR2 YYEEEE. The CDR3 spans 15 residues. CDR3 loop: CASSRGQGGNQPQHF. The CDR3, as DNA: TGTGCCAGCAGCCGGGGGCAGGGGGGCAATCAGCCCCAGCATTTT.

The V call is TRBV28, the J call TRBJ2-1; no clear D gene. Germline V gene data show CDR1 as MDHEN and CDR2 as SYDVKM. V was pared by 6 bases and J by 0 bases, with 12 bases between. The CDR3 covers 15 residues. This CDR3 is CASRSTHSSYNEQFF. The CDR3 DNA sequence: TGTGCCAGCAGATCGACTCATAGCTCCTACAATGAGCAGTTCTTC. The full variable domain, in which reference TRBV28 and TRBJ2-1 provide the parts outside the CDR3, is DVKVTQSSRYLVKRTGEKVFLECVQDMDHENMFWYRQDPGLGLRLIYFSYDVKMKEKGDIPEGYSVSREKKERFSLILESASTNQTSMYLCASRSTHSSYNEQFFGPGTRLTVL.

The chain carries TRBV7-9 and TRBJ1-5; TRBD1 aligns across 8 bases. The germline V gene encodes CDR1 SEHNR and CDR2 FQNEAQ (reference sequence). J was trimmed by 6 bases and V by 1 base; bases with no gene match: 5. This CDR3 has 15 residues. As DNA, the CDR3 is TGTGCCAGCAGCTTAGGGGCAGGGGGCAGTCAGCCCCAGCATTTT. Amino acid sequence: CASSLGAGGSQPQHF.

The V gene is TRBV28, the J gene TRBJ1-1; D not resolved. The CDR3 runs to 13 residues. Germline V gene data show CDR1 as MDHEN and CDR2 as SYDVKM. Trimming removed 6 bases at V and 5 bases at J, with 13 bases between. CDR3 DNA: TGTGCCAGCAGCCCGGCGGGTTGGACTGAAGCTTTCTTT. Translating it yields CASSPAGWTEAFF.

The rearrangement joins TRBV7-9 to TRBJ1-1; maybe TRBD1 (5 bases). V lost 4 bases to trimming and J lost 3 bases, with 6 bases between them. CDR3 length: 12 residues. In germline, CDR1 is SEHNR, CDR2 FQNEAQ (reference sequence). The CDR3 DNA is TGTGCCAGCAGCTGGGGGGACACTGAAGCTTTCTTT. This encodes CASSWGDTEAFF.

V is TRBV18 and J is TRBJ1-3, with D perhaps matching TRBD1 (6 bases). The CDR3 covers 16 residues. CDR1 and CDR2 from the germline V gene are KGHSH and LQKENI. V gave up 5 bases and J gave up 0 bases, with 14 bases separating them. The CDR3 sequence: CASSRQVPPSGNTIYF. The CDR3 DNA reads TGTGCCAGCTCAAGACAGGTTCCCCCCTCTGGAAACACCATATATTTT. The whole variable domain, remainder taken from reference TRBV18 and TRBJ1-3, is NAGVMQNPRHLVRRRGQEARLRCSPMKGHSHVYWYRQLPEEGLKFMVYLQKENIIDESGMPKERFSAEFPKEGPSILRIQQVVRGDSAAYFCASSRQVPPSGNTIYFGEGSWLTVV.

The chain joins TRBV6-5 to TRBJ1-5, with D tentatively TRBD1 (5 bases). Germline values: CDR1 MNHEY, CDR2 SVGAGI. V lost 6 bases, J lost 7 bases, and 13 bases lay in between. CDR3 length: 13 amino acids. The CDR3 protein is CASSSRERQPQHF. The CDR3 DNA is TGTGCCAGCAGCTCCAGGGAAAGACAGCCCCAGCATTTT.

The chain couples TRBV30 to TRBJ2-1, with 7 positions matching TRBD1. From germline, CDR1 is GTSNPN and CDR2 SVGIG (reference sequence). The CDR3 contains 12 residues. The ends lost 5 bases at V and 3 bases at J; junction bases unmatched: 1. The CDR3 loop reads CAWDRDYNEQFF. DNA for the CDR3: TGTGCCTGGGACAGGGACTACAATGAGCAGTTCTTC.

V usage is TRBV7-9 and J usage is TRBJ2-3, with 9 positions matching TRBD2. Germline trimming cut 8 bases from V and 4 bases from J; bases unmatched to any gene: 10. CDR1 SEHNR and CDR2 FQNEAQ come from the germline V gene (reference sequence). The CDR3 covers 15 residues. The DNA for the CDR3 is TGTGCCAGCCAAGGGTCTAGCGGGGCGGCAGATACGCAGTATTTT. Protein: CASQGSSGAADTQYF. The entire variable domain, with the rest obtained from reference TRBV7-9 and TRBJ2-3, is as follows: DTGVSQNPRHKITKRGQNVTFRCDPISEHNRLYWYRQTLGQGPEFLTYFQNEAQLEKSRLLSDRFSAERPKGSFSTLEIQRTEQGDSAMYLCASQGSSGAADTQYFGPGTRLTVL.

The chain employs TRBV2 and TRBJ2-3; D ambiguous. The CDR3 runs to 12 residues. The V gene lost 1 base and the J gene lost 8 bases, with 7 bases spanning the gap. The germline V gene encodes CDR1 SNHLY and CDR2 FYNNEI. The CDR3 DNA sequence: TGTGCCAGCAGTGAAGAAAGAGCTACGCAGTATTTT. Translated: CASSEERATQYF.

The chain couples TRBV15 to TRBJ1-5; D is undetermined. V shed 0 bases and J shed 4 bases, with 7 bases lying between them. CDR1 and CDR2 (germline): LNHNV, YYDKDF (reference sequence). The CDR3 has 14 residues. This chain's CDR3 is CATSRDAGNQPQHF. Here the CDR3 DNA reads TGTGCCACCAGCAGAGATGCGGGAAATCAGCCCCAGCATTTT. Combining the CDR3 with reference TRBV15 and TRBJ1-5 gives the whole variable domain DAMVIQNPRYQVTQFGKPVTLSCSQTLNHNVMYWYQQKSSQAPKLLFHYYDKDFNNEADTPDNFQSRRPNTSFCFLDIRSPGLGDTAMYLCATSRDAGNQPQHFGDGTRLSIL.